This TCR beta chain was retrieved from a study of blood T cell repertoires in COVID-19. Study in general: There were acute and convalescent COVID-19 samples, and they came from the United States, Italy and Spain. T cells, B-cell-depleted T cells, or PBMCs provided the cDNA or gDNA that served as material.

The table came from immunoSEQ multiplex PCR; TCRdb's copy has only in-frame clones and leaves some out. The repertoire consists of 120,000 to 150,000 clones, with 85% to 90% occurring once and the leading ten covering under 15%. CDR3 length equals 18 residues. Germline CDR1 and CDR2: MNHEY and SVGEGT. Germline trimming cut 4 bases from V and 4 bases from J; bases unmatched to any gene: 13. Sequencing was done on a sample of peripheral blood. The V call is TRBV6-2 or TRBV6-3, the J call TRBJ1-6; 7 nucleotides agree with TRBD1. This TCR was recovered from a young man with COVID-19, enrolled during active disease. The CDR3 reads CASSFLRTGTEYNSPLHF. CDR3 nucleotide sequence: TGTGCCAGCAGTTTTCTTAGGACCGGGACAGAGTATAATTCACCCCTCCACTTT.